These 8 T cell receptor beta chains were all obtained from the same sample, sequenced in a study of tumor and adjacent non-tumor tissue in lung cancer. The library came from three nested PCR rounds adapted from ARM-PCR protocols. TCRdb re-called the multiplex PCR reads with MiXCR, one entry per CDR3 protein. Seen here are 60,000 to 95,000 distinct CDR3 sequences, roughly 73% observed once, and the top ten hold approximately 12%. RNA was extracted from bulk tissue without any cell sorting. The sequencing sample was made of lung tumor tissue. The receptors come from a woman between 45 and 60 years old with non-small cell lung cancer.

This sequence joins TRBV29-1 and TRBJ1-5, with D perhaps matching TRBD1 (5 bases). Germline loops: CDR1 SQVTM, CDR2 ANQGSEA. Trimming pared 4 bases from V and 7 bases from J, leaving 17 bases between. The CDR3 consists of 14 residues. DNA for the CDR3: TGCAGCGTTGTTCCAGGGAATGTGGGACAGCCCCAGCATTTT. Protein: CSVVPGNVGQPQHF.

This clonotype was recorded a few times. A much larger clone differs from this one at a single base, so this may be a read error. CDR3 loop: CASSPGDRGDGELSF. CDR3 coding DNA: TGTGCCAGCAGTCCAGGGGACAGGGGCGACGGGGAGCTGTCTTTT. The genes are TRBV12-3 or TRBV12-4 and TRBJ2-2, with 10 bases that match TRBD1. The CDR3 runs to 15 residues.

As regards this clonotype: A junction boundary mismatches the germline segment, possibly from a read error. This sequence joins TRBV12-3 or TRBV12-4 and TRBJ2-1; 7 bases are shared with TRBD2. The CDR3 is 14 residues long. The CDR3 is CASKDGPGLTEQIF. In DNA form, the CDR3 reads TGTGCCAGTAAGGATGGGCCGGGACTAACTGAGCAGATCTTC.

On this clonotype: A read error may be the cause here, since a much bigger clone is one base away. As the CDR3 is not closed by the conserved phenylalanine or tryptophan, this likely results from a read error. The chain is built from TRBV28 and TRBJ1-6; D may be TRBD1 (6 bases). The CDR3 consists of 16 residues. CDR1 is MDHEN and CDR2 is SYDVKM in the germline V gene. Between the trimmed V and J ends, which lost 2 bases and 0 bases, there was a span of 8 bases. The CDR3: CASSLQGPSYNSPLHL. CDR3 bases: TGTGCCAGCAGTTTACAGGGGCCCTCCTATAATTCACCCCTCCACCTT.

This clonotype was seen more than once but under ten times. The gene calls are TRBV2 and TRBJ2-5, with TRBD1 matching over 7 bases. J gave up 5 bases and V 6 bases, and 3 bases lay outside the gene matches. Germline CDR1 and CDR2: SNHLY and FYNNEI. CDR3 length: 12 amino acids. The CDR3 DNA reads TGTGCCAGCAGACGACAGGGCGAGACCCAGTACTTC. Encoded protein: CASRRQGETQYF.

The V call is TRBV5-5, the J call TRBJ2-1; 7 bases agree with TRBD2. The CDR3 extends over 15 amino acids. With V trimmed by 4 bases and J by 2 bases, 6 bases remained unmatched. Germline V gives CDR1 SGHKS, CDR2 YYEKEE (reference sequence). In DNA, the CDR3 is TGTGCCAGCAGCCTGGGGGGGAAGGCCTACAATGAGCAGTTCTTC. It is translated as CASSLGGKAYNEQFF.

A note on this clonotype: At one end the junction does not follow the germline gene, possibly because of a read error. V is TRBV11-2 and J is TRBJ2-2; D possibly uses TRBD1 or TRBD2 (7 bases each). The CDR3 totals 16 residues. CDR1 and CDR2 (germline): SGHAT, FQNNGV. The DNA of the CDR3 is TGTGCCACCAGTGGATCCCAGGGGGGGAACACAGGGGAGCTGTTTTTT. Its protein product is CATSGSQGGNTGELFF.

This chain's CDR3 is CASSLRERETQYF. The CDR3, as DNA: TGTGCCAGCTCACTTAGGGAGCGGGAGACCCAGTACTTC. The chain links TRBV18 to TRBJ2-5; weak D call: TRBD2 (5 bases). Trimming removed 4 bases at V and 5 bases at J, with 11 bases between. Germline V gene data show CDR1 as KGHSH and CDR2 as LQKENI. CDR3 length equals 13 residues.